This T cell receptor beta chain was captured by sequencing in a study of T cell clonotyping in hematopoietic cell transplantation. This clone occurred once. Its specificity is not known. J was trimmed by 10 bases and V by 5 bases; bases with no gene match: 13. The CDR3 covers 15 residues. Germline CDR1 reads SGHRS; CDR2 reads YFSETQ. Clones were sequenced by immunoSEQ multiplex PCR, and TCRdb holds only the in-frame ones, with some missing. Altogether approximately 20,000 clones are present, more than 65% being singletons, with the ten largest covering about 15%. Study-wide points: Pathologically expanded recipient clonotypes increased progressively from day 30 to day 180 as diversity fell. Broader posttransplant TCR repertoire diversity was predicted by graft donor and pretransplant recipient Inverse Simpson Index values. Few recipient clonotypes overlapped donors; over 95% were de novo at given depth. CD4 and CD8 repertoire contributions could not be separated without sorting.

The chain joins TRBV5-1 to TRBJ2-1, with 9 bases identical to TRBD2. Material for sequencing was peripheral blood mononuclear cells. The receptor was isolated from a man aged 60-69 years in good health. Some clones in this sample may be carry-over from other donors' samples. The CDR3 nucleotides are TGCGCCAGCAGGCAGACGGCGGGAGGGTTAGGGGAGCAGTTCTTC. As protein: CASRQTAGGLGEQFF.